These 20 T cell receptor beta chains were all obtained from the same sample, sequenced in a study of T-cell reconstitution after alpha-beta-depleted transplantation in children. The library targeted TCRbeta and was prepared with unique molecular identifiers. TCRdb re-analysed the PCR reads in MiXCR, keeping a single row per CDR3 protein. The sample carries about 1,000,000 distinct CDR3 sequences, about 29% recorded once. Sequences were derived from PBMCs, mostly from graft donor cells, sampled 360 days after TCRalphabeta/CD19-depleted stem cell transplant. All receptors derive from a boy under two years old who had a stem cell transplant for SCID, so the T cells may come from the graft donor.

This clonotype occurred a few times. CDR3 bases: TGTGCCAGCAGTTCCCCAGGGGAGGTCTCTAACTATGGCTACACCTTC. Its translation: CASSSPGEVSNYGYTF. The V call is TRBV28, the J call TRBJ1-2, with D perhaps TRBD1 (6 bases). Germline CDR1 reads MDHEN; CDR2 reads SYDVKM. The CDR3 totals 16 residues. V gave up 4 bases and J gave up 0 bases, with 15 bases separating them.

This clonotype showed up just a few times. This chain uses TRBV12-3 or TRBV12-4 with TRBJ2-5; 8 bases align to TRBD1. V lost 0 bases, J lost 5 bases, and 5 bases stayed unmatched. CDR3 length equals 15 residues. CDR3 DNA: TGTGCCAGCAGTTTAGCACCGACAGGGGAGGAGACCCAGTACTTC. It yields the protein CASSLAPTGEETQYF.

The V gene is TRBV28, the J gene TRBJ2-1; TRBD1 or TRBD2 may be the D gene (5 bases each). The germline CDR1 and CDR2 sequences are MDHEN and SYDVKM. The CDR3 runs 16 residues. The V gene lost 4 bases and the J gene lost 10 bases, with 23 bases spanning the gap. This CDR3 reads CASSSVHQGRECEQFF. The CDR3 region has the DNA TGTGCCAGCAGTTCGGTTCACCAGGGTCGGGAATGCGAGCAGTTCTTC.

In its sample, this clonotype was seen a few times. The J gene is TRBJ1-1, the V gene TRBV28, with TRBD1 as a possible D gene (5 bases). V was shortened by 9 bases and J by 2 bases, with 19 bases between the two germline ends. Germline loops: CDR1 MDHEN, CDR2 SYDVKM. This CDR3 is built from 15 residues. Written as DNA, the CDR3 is TGTGCCAGTACCTACCGGGGGTTGCGAAACACTGAAGCTTTCTTT. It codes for CASTYRGLRNTEAFF.

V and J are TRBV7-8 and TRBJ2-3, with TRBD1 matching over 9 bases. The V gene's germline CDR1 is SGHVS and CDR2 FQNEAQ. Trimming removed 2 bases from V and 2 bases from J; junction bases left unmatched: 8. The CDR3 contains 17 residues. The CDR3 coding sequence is TGTGCCAGCAGCTTAAGGGAGGGGACAGGGCTCACAGATACGCAGTATTTT. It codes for CASSLREGTGLTDTQYF. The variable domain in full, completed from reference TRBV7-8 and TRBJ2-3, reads GAGVSQSPRYKVAKRGQDVALRCDPISGHVSLFWYQQALGQGPEFLTYFQNEAQLDKSGLPSDRFFAERPEGSVSTLKIQRTQQEDSAVYLCASSLREGTGLTDTQYFGPGTRLTVL.

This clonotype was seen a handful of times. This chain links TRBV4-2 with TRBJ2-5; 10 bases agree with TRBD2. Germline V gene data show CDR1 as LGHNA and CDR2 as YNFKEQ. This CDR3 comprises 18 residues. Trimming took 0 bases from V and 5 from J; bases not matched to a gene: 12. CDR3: CASSQDLGSGGASETQYF. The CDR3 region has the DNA TGTGCCAGCAGCCAAGATCTTGGGAGCGGGGGGGCCTCGGAGACCCAGTACTTC.

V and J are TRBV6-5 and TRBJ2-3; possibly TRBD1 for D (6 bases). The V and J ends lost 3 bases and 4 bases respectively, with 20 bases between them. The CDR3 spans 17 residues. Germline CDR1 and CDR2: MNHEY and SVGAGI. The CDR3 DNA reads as TGTGCCAGCAGTTATTACAGGGCCGCTGTAAGCGCAGATACGCAGTATTTT. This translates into CASSYYRAAVSADTQYF.

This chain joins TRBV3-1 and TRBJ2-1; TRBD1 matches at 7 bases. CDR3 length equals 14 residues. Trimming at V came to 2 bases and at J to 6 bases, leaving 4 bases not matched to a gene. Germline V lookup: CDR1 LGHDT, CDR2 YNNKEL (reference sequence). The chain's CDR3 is CASSQTGTANEQFF. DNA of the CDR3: TGTGCCAGCAGCCAAACCGGGACAGCCAATGAGCAGTTCTTC.

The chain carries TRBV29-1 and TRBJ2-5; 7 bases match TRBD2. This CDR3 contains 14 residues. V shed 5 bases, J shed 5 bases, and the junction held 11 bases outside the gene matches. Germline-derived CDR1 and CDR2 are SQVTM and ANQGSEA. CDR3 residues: CSVSPSGIGETQYF. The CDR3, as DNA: TGCAGCGTTTCCCCGAGCGGGATTGGCGAGACCCAGTACTTC.

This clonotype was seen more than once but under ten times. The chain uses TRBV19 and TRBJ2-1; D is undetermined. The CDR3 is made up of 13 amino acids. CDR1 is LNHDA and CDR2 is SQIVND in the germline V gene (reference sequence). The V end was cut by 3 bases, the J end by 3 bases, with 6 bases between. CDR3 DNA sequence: TGTGCCAGTAGTATTCTCCTCTACAATGAGCAGTTCTTC. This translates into CASSILLYNEQFF. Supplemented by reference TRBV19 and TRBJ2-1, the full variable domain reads DGGITQSPKYLFRKEGQNVTLSCEQNLNHDAMYWYRQDPGQGLRLIYYSQIVNDFQKGDIAEGYSVSREKKESFPLTVTSAQKNPTAFYLCASSILLYNEQFFGPGTRLTVL.

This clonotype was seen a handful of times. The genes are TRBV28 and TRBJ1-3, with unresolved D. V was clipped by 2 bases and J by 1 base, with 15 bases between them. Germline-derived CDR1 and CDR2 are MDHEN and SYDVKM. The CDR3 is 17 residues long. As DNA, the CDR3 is TGTGCCAGCAGTTTAGTGTCAGCCGGGCGATCTGGAAACACCATATATTTT. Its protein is CASSLVSAGRSGNTIYF. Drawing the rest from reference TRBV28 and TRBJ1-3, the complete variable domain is DVKVTQSSRYLVKRTGEKVFLECVQDMDHENMFWYRQDPGLGLRLIYFSYDVKMKEKGDIPEGYSVSREKKERFSLILESASTNQTSMYLCASSLVSAGRSGNTIYFGEGSWLTVV.

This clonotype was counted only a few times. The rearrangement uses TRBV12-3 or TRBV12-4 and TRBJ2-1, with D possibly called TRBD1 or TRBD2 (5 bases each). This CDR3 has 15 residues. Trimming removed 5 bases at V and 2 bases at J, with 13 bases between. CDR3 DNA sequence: TGTGCCAGCAGTGAGTCCGGGACGCCCTACAATGAGCAGTTCTTC. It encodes CASSESGTPYNEQFF.

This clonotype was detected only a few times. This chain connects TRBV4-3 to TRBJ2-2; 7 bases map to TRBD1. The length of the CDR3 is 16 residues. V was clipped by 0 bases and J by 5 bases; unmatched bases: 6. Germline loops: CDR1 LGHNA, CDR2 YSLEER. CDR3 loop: CASSQDGAGGTGELFF. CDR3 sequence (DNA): TGCGCCAGCAGCCAAGATGGTGCAGGGGGTACCGGGGAGCTGTTTTTT.

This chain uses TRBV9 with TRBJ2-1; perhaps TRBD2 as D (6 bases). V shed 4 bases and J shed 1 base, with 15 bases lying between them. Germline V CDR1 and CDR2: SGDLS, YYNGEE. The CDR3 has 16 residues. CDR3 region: CASSKMTGVSYNEQFF. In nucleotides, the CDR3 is TGTGCCAGCAGCAAAATGACGGGGGTTTCCTACAATGAGCAGTTCTTC.

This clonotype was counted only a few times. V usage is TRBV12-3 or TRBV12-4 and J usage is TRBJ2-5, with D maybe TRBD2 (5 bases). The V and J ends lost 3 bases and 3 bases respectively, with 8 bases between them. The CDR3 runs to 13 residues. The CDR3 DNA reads TGTGCCAGCAGTTTTTACGGGGAAGAGACCCAGTACTTC. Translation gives CASSFYGEETQYF.

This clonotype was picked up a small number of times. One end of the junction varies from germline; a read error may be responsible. Here the CDR3 reads CSAGDRVRGTEAFF. The CDR3 DNA is TGCAGTGCTGGAGATCGTGTCAGGGGCACTGAAGCTTTCTTT. The chain employs TRBV20-1 and TRBJ1-1, with a weak D call TRBD1 (6 bases). Germline CDR1 reads DFQATT; CDR2 reads SNEGSKA (reference sequence). The CDR3 is made up of 14 amino acids.

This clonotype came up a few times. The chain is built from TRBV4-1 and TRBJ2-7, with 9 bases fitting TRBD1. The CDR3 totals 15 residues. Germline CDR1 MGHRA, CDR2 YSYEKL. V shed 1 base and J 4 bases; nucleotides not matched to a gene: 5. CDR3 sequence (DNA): TGCGCCAGCAGCCAAGGGGACAGGGAGCCTTACGAGCAGTACTTC. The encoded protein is CASSQGDREPYEQYF.

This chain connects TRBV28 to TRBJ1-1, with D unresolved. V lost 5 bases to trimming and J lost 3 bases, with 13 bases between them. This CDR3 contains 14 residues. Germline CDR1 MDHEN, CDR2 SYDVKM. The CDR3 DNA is TGTGCCAGCAGTACGGGCCCTAGGCACACTGAAGCTTTCTTT. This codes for CASSTGPRHTEAFF.

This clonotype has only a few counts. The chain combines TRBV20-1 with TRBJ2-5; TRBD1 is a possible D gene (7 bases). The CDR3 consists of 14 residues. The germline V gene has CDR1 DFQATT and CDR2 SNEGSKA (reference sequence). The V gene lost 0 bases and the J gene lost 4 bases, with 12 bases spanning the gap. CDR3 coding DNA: TGCAGTGCTAGAGATCGGAGGGGGCGAGAGACCCAGTACTTC. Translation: CSARDRRGRETQYF.

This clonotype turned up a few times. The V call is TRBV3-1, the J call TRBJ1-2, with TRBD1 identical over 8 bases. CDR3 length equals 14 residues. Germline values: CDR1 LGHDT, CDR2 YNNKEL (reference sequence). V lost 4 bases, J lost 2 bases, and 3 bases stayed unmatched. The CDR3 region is CASSRGQGNYGYTF. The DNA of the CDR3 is TGTGCCAGCAGCCGTGGACAGGGCAACTATGGCTACACCTTC. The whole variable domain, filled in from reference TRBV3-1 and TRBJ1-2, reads DTAVSQTPKYLVTQMGNDKSIKCEQNLGHDTMYWYKQDSKKFLKIMFSYNNKELIINETVPNRFSPKSPDKAHLNLHINSLELGDSAVYFCASSRGQGNYGYTFGSGTRLTVV.